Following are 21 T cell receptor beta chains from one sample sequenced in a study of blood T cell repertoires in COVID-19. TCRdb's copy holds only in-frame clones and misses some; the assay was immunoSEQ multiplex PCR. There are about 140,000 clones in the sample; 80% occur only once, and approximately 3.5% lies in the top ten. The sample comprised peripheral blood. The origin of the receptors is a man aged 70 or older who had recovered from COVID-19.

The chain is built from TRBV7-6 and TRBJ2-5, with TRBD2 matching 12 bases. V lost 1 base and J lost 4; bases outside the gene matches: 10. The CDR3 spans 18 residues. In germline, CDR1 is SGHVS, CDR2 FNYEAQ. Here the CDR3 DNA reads TGTGCCAGCAGCTTAGAGGCTAGCGGGAGGGGGGCCGGAGAGACCCAGTACTTC. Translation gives CASSLEASGRGAGETQYF.

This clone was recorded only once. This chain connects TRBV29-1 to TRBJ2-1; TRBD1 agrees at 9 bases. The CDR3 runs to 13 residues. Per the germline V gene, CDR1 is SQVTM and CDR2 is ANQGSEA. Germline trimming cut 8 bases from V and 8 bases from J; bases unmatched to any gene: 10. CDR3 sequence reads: CSLTTGGEDEQFF. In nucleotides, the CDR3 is TGCAGCCTAACCACAGGGGGCGAGGATGAGCAGTTCTTC.

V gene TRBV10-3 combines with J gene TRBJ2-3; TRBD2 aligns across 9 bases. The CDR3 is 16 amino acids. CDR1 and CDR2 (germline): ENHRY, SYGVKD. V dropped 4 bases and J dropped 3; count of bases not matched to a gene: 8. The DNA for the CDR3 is TGTGCCATCAGTGGGGGGGTAGCGGGAGTAACAGATACGCAGTATTTT. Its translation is CAISGGVAGVTDTQYF.

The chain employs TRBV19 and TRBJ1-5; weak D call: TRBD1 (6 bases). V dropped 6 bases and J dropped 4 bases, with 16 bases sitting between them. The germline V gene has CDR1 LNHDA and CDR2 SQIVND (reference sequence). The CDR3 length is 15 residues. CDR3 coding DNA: TGTGCCAGTAGATCCTGGGACATCGGTAATCAGCCCCAGCATTTT. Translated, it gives CASRSWDIGNQPQHF.

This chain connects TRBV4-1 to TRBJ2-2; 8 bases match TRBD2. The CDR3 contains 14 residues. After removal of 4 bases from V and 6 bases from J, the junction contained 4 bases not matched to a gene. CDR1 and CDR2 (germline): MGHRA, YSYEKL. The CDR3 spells CASSPGLGAGELFF. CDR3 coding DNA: TGCGCCAGCAGCCCGGGACTAGGGGCCGGGGAGCTGTTTTTT.

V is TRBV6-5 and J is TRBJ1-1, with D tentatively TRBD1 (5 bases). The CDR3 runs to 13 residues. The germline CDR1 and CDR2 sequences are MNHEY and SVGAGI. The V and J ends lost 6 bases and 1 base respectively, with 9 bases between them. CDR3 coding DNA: TGTGCCAGCAGAAAAACAGGGAACACTGAAGCTTTCTTT. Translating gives CASRKTGNTEAFF.

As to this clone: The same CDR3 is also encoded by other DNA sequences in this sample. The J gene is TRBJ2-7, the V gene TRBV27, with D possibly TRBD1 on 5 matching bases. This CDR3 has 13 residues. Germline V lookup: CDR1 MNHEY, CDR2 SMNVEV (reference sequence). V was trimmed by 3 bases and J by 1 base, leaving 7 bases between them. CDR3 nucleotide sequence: TGTGCCAGCAGTTTCGGACAATCCTACGAGCAGTACTTC. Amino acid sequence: CASSFGQSYEQYF.

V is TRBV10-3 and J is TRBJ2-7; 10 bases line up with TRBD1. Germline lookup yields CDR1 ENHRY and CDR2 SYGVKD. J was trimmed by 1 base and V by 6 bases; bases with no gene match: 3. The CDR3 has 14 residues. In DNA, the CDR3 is TGTGCCATCAGGGGGGACAGGGGATCCTACGAGCAGTACTTC. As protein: CAIRGDRGSYEQYF.

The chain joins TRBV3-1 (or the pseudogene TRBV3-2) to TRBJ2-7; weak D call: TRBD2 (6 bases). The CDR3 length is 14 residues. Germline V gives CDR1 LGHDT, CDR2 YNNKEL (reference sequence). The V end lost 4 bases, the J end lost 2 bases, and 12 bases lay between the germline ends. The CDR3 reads CASSRSGRTYEQYF. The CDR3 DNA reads TGTGCCAGCAGCCGAAGCGGGCGAACCTACGAGCAGTACTTC.

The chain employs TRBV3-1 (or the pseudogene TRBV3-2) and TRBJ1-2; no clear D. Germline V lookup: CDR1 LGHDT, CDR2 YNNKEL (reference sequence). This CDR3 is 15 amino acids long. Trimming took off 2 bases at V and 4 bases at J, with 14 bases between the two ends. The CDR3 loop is CASSQKAGSSYGYTF. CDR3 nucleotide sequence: TGTGCCAGCAGCCAAAAAGCGGGTTCCTCCTATGGCTACACCTTC.

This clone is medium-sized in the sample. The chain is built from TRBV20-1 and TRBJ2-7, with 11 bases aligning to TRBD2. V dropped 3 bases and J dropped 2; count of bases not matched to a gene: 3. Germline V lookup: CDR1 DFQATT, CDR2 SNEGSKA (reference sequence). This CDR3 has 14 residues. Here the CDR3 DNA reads TGCAGTGCTAGTTTACTAGCGGGAGCCTACGAGCAGTACTTC. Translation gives CSASLLAGAYEQYF.

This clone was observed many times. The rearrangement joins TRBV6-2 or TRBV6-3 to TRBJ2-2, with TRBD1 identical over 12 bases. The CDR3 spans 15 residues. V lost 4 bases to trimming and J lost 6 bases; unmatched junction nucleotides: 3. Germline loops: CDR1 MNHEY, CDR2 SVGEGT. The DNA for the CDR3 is TGTGCCAGCAGTTTGGGACAGGGGGCTTCCGGGGAGCTGTTTTTT. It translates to CASSLGQGASGELFF.

The CDR3 is CASSVGQGIEQYF. The DNA of the CDR3 is TGTGCCAGCAGCGTGGGACAGGGAATCGAGCAGTACTTC. The chain uses TRBV11-2 and TRBJ2-7; 9 positions match TRBD1. V trimming: 5 bases; J trimming: 6 bases; junction bases outside the gene matches: 5. Per the germline V gene, CDR1 is SGHAT and CDR2 is FQNNGV. This CDR3 has 13 residues.

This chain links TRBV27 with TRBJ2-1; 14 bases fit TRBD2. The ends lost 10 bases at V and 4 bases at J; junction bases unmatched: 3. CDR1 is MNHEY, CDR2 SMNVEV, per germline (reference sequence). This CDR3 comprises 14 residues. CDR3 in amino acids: CATGTSGSYNEQFF. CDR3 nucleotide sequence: TGTGCCACCGGGACTAGCGGGAGTTACAATGAGCAGTTCTTC.

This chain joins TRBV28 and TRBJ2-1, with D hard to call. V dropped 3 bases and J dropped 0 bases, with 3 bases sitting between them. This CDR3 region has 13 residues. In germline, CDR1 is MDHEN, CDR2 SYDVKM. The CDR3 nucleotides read TGTGCCAGCAGTTTGAGCTCCTACAATGAGCAGTTCTTC. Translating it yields CASSLSSYNEQFF.

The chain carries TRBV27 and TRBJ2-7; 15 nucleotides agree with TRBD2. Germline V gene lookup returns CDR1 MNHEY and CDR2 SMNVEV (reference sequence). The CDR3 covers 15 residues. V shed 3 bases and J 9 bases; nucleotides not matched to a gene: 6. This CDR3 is CASSFGLAGGPGQYF. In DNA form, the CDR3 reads TGTGCCAGCAGTTTCGGACTAGCGGGAGGGCCGGGGCAGTACTTC.

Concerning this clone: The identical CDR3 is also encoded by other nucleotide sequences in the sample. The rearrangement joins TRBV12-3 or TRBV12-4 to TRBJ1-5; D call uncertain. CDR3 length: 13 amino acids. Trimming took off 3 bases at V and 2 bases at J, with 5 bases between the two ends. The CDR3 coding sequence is TGTGCCAGCAGTTTCGGGGGCAATCAGCCCCAGCATTTT. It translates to CASSFGGNQPQHF.

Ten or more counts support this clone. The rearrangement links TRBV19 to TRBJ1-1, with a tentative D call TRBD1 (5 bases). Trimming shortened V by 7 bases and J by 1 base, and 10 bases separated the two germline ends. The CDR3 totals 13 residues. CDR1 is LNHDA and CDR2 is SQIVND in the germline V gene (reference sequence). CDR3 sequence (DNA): TGTGCCAGTACTCCTAGGGGGAACACTGAAGCTTTCTTT. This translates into CASTPRGNTEAFF. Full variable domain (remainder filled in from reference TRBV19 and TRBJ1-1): DGGITQSPKYLFRKEGQNVTLSCEQNLNHDAMYWYRQDPGQGLRLIYYSQIVNDFQKGDIAEGYSVSREKKESFPLTVTSAQKNPTAFYLCASTPRGNTEAFFGQGTRLTVV.

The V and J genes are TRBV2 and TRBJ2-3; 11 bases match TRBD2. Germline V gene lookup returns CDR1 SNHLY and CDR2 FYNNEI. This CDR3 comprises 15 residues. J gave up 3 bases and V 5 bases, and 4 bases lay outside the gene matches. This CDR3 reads CASSTSGSETDTQYF. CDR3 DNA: TGTGCCAGCAGTACTAGCGGGAGTGAGACAGATACGCAGTATTTT. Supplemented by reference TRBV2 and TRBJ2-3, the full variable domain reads EPEVTQTPSHQVTQMGQEVILRCVPISNHLYFYWYRQILGQKVEFLVSFYNNEISEKSEIFDDQFSVERPDGSNFTLKIRSTKLEDSAMYFCASSTSGSETDTQYFGPGTRLTVL.

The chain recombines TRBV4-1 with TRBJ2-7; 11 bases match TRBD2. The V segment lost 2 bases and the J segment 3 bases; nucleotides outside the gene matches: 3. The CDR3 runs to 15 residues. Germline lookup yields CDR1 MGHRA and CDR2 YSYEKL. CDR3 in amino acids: CASSQTSGGYYEQYF. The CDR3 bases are TGCGCCAGCAGCCAAACTAGCGGGGGTTACTACGAGCAGTACTTC.

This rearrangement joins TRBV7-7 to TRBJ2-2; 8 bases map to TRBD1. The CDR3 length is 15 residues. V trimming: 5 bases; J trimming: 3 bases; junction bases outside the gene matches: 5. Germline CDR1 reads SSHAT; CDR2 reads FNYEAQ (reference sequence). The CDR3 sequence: CASSQDRADTGELFF. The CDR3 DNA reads TGTGCCAGCAGCCAGGACAGGGCTGACACCGGGGAGCTGTTTTTT.